These T cell receptor beta chains were read from a single sample in a study of T cells after yellow fever vaccination. TCRdb reanalysed the 5' RACE reads using MiXCR and keeps one entry per CDR3 protein. The table records just under 600,000 distinct CDR3 sequences, 13% of them present only once. The sequences come from PBMCs, collected on the day of the yellow fever booster vaccination. The receptors shown here come from a man aged 30-40 years who received the YFV17D yellow fever vaccine. Both conserved end residues are part of each CDR3. Each record gives: V gene, J gene, CDR3 protein.

v_call: TRBV20-1
j_call: TRBJ2-1
cdr3_aa: CSASIRTSGRPEQFF

v_call: TRBV4-3
j_call: TRBJ2-1
cdr3_aa: CASSPKWGSAAHNEQFF

v_call: TRBV18
j_call: TRBJ1-2
cdr3_aa: CASSTETGGYGYTF

v_call: TRBV7-8
j_call: TRBJ2-7
cdr3_aa: CASSPDGSSVEQYF

v_call: TRBV20-1
j_call: TRBJ2-7
cdr3_aa: CSARDVRVGYEQYF

v_call: TRBV3-1
j_call: TRBJ2-7
cdr3_aa: CASSHLGYNEQYF

v_call: TRBV20-1
j_call: TRBJ2-3
cdr3_aa: CSAGTGGVDTQYF

v_call: TRBV6-5
j_call: TRBJ2-7
cdr3_aa: CASSYSYRARSYEQYF

v_call: TRBV20-1
j_call: TRBJ1-4
cdr3_aa: CSARGWPGANEKLFF

v_call: TRBV19
j_call: TRBJ2-4
cdr3_aa: CASSIGLGRKNIQYF

v_call: TRBV7-8
j_call: TRBJ2-4
cdr3_aa: CASSLGGLDIQYF

v_call: TRBV10-3
j_call: TRBJ2-7
cdr3_aa: CAIRGSGTGEQYF

v_call: TRBV6-1
j_call: TRBJ2-2
cdr3_aa: CASSPWGGRNPTGELFF

v_call: TRBV11-2
j_call: TRBJ2-7
cdr3_aa: CASNVGTVTNSYEQYF

v_call: TRBV7-2
j_call: TRBJ2-1
cdr3_aa: CASSARGAGGLYNEQFF

v_call: TRBV28
j_call: TRBJ2-5
cdr3_aa: CATKGLADQETQYF

v_call: TRBV5-4
j_call: TRBJ2-7
cdr3_aa: CASSLQPKGRSEQYF

v_call: TRBV20-1
j_call: TRBJ1-4
cdr3_aa: CSASRDTAEKLFF

v_call: TRBV5-1
j_call: TRBJ2-7
cdr3_aa: CASSGGQGAYNEQYF

v_call: TRBV4-2
j_call: TRBJ2-2
cdr3_aa: CASSQVGPEELFF

v_call: TRBV28
j_call: TRBJ2-1
cdr3_aa: CASSPPSGLAGGPF

v_call: TRBV7-9
j_call: TRBJ2-1
cdr3_aa: CASSLDGRREQFF

v_call: TRBV11-2
j_call: TRBJ2-3
cdr3_aa: CASGSSGAGDTQYF

v_call: TRBV6-5
j_call: TRBJ2-7
cdr3_aa: CASSYRAGGSEQYF

v_call: TRBV13
j_call: TRBJ2-3
cdr3_aa: CASSLLQGNTDTQYF

v_call: TRBV7-9
j_call: TRBJ1-1
cdr3_aa: CASRPKAGMNTEAFF

v_call: TRBV7-9
j_call: TRBJ1-5
cdr3_aa: CASSFSGRNNQPQHF

v_call: TRBV7-2
j_call: TRBJ2-1
cdr3_aa: CASSLTRGSSKSYEQFF

v_call: TRBV5-1
j_call: TRBJ2-5
cdr3_aa: CASSPELETQYF

v_call: TRBV2
j_call: TRBJ2-4
cdr3_aa: CASSPLAGLAKNIQYF

v_call: TRBV5-4
j_call: TRBJ2-1
cdr3_aa: CASSQGLAGGHEQFF

v_call: TRBV5-1
j_call: TRBJ1-1
cdr3_aa: CASSLDRGQTEAFF

v_call: TRBV10-3
j_call: TRBJ2-2
cdr3_aa: CAIRRGTGRTGELFF

v_call: TRBV20-1
j_call: TRBJ2-3
cdr3_aa: CSARDREVSSTDTQYF

v_call: TRBV5-4
j_call: TRBJ2-1
cdr3_aa: CASSFTDRDHNEQFF

v_call: TRBV7-8
j_call: TRBJ2-7
cdr3_aa: CASSLDPRAYYEQYF

v_call: TRBV6-1
j_call: TRBJ2-3
cdr3_aa: CASRLQFGAGDTQYF